This entry is about one TCR beta chain. The V segment lost 7 bases and the J segment 3 bases; nucleotides outside the gene matches: 18. Germline V gives CDR1 SEHNR, CDR2 FQNEAQ (reference sequence). There are 18 residues in the CDR3. These data come from a study of blood T cell repertoires in COVID-19. About the research overall: Some COVID-19 samples were acute and others convalescent; all came from the United States, Italy and Spain. PBMCs, B-cell-depleted T cells, or T cells provided the cDNA or gDNA that made up the material.

Per the study methods: Counts of nucleated cells, estimated from reference gene primer amplification, were obtained. Libraries were prepared by immunoSEQ multiplex PCR; TCRdb keeps only in-frame clonotypes and omits some of them. That table is the source of V, J and clone size, and D and trimming were worked out from the DNA. The table records just over 650,000 clones, approximately 90% of them present only once. The origin of this receptor is a woman aged 18-29 years with acute or convalescent COVID-19. Source material: peripheral blood. The V call is TRBV7-9, the J call TRBJ1-2, with TRBD1 matching over 9 bases. CDR3 sequence: CASTNMGVGTGFDYGYTF. CDR3 bases: TGTGCCAGCACCAATATGGGGGTCGGGACAGGGTTTGACTATGGCTACACCTTC.